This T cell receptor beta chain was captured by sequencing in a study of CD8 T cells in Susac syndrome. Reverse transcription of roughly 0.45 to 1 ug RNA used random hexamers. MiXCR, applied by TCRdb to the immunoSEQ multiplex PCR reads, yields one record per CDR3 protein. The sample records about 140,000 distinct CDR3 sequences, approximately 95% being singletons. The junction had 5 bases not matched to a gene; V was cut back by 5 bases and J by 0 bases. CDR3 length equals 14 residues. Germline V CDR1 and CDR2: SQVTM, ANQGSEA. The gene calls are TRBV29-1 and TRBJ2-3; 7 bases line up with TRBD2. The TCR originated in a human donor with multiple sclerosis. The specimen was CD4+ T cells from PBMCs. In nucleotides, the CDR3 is TGCAGCGTTCCTACTAGCGATAGCACAGATACGCAGTATTTT. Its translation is CSVPTSDSTDTQYF.